The 19 T cell receptor beta chains listed next were all sequenced from one sample in a study of blood T cells in healthy people across ages. A sample-barcoded 5' primer and a J-beta primer mix were used in a second PCR of roughly 7 to 12 cycles. One entry per CDR3 protein, called by TCRdb with MiXCR from the 5' RACE reads. The sample lists approximately 730,000 distinct CDR3 sequences, approximately 43% occurring once. The sequencing input was blood. The source is an older woman in good health.

This clonotype has only one observation. CDR3 DNA: TGCAGTGCTAGAGAAGCCGGACTAGCGGGGGGACCGCGATACAATGAGCAGTTCTTC. It codes for CSAREAGLAGGPRYNEQFF. V is TRBV20-1 and J is TRBJ2-1, with 14 bases matching TRBD2. The CDR3 runs 19 residues. The J segment lost 4 bases and the V segment lost 0 bases, leaving 11 bases of the junction unmatched. CDR1 DFQATT and CDR2 SNEGSKA come from the germline V gene (reference sequence).

The V and J genes are TRBV4-3 and TRBJ1-2, with TRBD1 as a possible D gene (6 bases). The germline V gene encodes CDR1 LGHNA and CDR2 YSLEER. The germline V and J ends were trimmed by 0 bases and 2 bases, with 13 bases remaining between them. The CDR3 is made up of 16 amino acids. CDR3 loop: CASSQDSRGHNYGYTF. The CDR3 DNA follows: TGCGCCAGCAGCCAAGATTCCAGGGGTCACAACTATGGCTACACCTTC.

The CDR3, as DNA: TGTGCCAGCAGTCCCGGGGGCAGGGGAAACATTCAGTACTTC. Protein product: CASSPGGRGNIQYF. The rearrangement uses TRBV28 and TRBJ2-4; either TRBD1 or TRBD2 may fit D (6 bases each). The CDR3 is made up of 14 amino acids. CDR1 and CDR2 from the germline V gene are MDHEN and SYDVKM. V was trimmed by 5 bases and J by 6 bases, leaving 14 bases between them.

This clonotype was detected a few times. This sequence joins TRBV29-1 and TRBJ1-1; no clear D. V was clipped by 4 bases and J by 0 bases, with 9 bases between them. The CDR3 contains 13 residues. Germline V gives CDR1 SQVTM, CDR2 ANQGSEA. The CDR3 is CSVAHVLNTEAFF. In DNA form, the CDR3 reads TGCAGCGTTGCCCATGTGCTGAACACTGAAGCTTTCTTT.

This rearrangement joins TRBV10-3 to TRBJ2-7, with 8 bases that match TRBD1. Germline CDR1 and CDR2: ENHRY and SYGVKD. CDR3 size: 15 residues. V lost 5 bases, J lost 6 bases, and 12 bases stayed unmatched. The CDR3 DNA reads as TGTGCCATCAGTTCCGGGGCAGGGGGCCCATCCGAGCAGTACTTC. Its protein is CAISSGAGGPSEQYF.

In this sample, this clonotype turned up many times. The J gene is TRBJ2-7, the V gene TRBV10-3, with TRBD1 as a possible D gene (5 bases). The CDR3 runs to 12 residues. Germline CDR1 is ENHRY and CDR2 is SYGVKD. Between the trimmed V and J ends, which lost 4 bases and 5 bases, there was a span of 9 bases. In nucleotides, the CDR3 is TGTGCCATCAGTGTGCAGGGCAACGAGCAGTACTTC. The encoded protein is CAISVQGNEQYF.

With respect to this clonotype: One junction end does not reproduce the germline sequence, and a read error may be involved. This chain connects TRBV9 to TRBJ2-7, with D possibly TRBD2 on 6 matching bases. Germline CDR1 reads SGDLS; CDR2 reads YYNGEE. The CDR3 spans 15 residues. This CDR3 is CASGVGGLSSYEQYF. The CDR3 DNA follows: TGTGCCAGCGGCGTAGGTGGACTAAGCTCCTACGAGCAGTACTTC.

CDR3 sequence: CASSPRTGTMNTEAFF. CDR3 DNA: TGTGCCAGCAGCCCGCGGACAGGGACAATGAACACTGAAGCTTTCTTT. This chain links TRBV7-8 with TRBJ1-1; 8 nucleotides match TRBD1. In germline, CDR1 is SGHVS, CDR2 FQNEAQ. Trimming removed 5 bases from V and 0 bases from J; junction bases left unmatched: 8. The CDR3 consists of 16 residues.

On this clonotype itself: A junction boundary mismatches the germline segment, possibly from a read error. The chain combines TRBV4-3 with TRBJ1-4; 9 bases align to TRBD1. This CDR3 spans 19 amino acids. The germline V gene encodes CDR1 LGHNA and CDR2 YSLEER. In DNA form, the CDR3 reads TGCGCCAGCAGCCAAGGGGCTACAGGGGGCGTTGTTATGTATGAAAAATTGTTTTTT. Protein: CASSQGATGGVVMYEKLFF.

The DNA of the CDR3 is TGTGCCACCAGCAGAGGGGGTCCCAATCAGCCCCAGCATTTT. It codes for CATSRGGPNQPQHF. The chain is built from TRBV15 and TRBJ1-5, with unresolved D. Trimming stripped 1 base from V and 3 bases from J, with 7 bases between. CDR3 length: 14 residues. Germline V gene sequence: CDR1 LNHNV, CDR2 YYDKDF (reference sequence).

The chain uses TRBV19 and TRBJ2-2, with 9 bases that match TRBD1. Looked up from germline, CDR1 is LNHDA and CDR2 is SQIVND (reference sequence). The CDR3 totals 18 residues. J lost 4 bases, V lost 2 bases, and 11 bases had no gene match. Here the CDR3 DNA reads TGTGCCAGTAGTATAACCGGGACAGGGCTTCCATCCACCGGGGAGCTGTTTTTT. Amino acids: CASSITGTGLPSTGELFF.

This chain uses TRBV7-9 with TRBJ2-6; D uncertain. CDR3 length: 15 residues. CDR1 SEHNR and CDR2 FQNEAQ come from the germline V gene (reference sequence). V was pared by 6 bases and J by 1 base, with 10 bases between. The CDR3 coding sequence is TGTGCCAGCAGTCTTGCGGCGTCTGGGGCCAACGTCCTGACTTTC. Protein sequence: CASSLAASGANVLTF.

The sample holds a few counts of this clonotype. The chain uses TRBV4-1 and TRBJ2-4, with D possibly TRBD2 on 6 matching bases. CDR3 length: 18 amino acids. Trimming removed 1 base from V and 0 bases from J, with 16 bases in between. From germline, CDR1 is MGHRA and CDR2 YSYEKL. The CDR3 nucleotides read TGCGCCAGCAGCCAAGGGGGAGTGGGGACTCTAGCCAAAAACATTCAGTACTTC. Encoded protein: CASSQGGVGTLAKNIQYF.

The rearrangement uses TRBV6-2 or TRBV6-3 and TRBJ1-1; D is perhaps TRBD1 (5 bases). Germline-derived CDR1 and CDR2 are MNHEY and SVGEGT. Trimming pared 6 bases from V and 6 bases from J, leaving 23 bases between. The CDR3 is 16 amino acids. This chain's CDR3 is CASRPLRVDPRAEAFF. As DNA, the CDR3 is TGTGCCAGCAGGCCACTCAGGGTTGATCCTCGCGCTGAAGCTTTCTTT.

This clonotype was seen a single time. One base away lies a much larger clone, so this may be a sequencing read error. The DNA of the CDR3 is TGTGCCAGCAGCTTGTTGGCTAGCGGGAGCCACAAGCAGTACTTC. Protein: CASSLLASGSHKQYF. V and J are TRBV7-2 and TRBJ2-7; 10 bases map to TRBD2. The CDR3 spans 15 residues. With 3 bases clipped from V and 8 bases from J, the junction kept 10 bases outside the gene matches. Germline CDR1 and CDR2: SGHTA and FQGNSA.

The V and J genes are TRBV3-1 and TRBJ2-3, with 9 bases matching TRBD2. This CDR3 contains 17 residues. V shed 0 bases and J 4 bases; nucleotides not matched to a gene: 8. Germline assignment: CDR1 LGHDT and CDR2 YNNKEL (reference sequence). DNA for the CDR3: TGTGCCAGCAGCCAAGAAAGGCTAGCGGGGATCTCAGATACGCAGTATTTT. Translation gives CASSQERLAGISDTQYF.

The gene calls are TRBV29-1 and TRBJ1-2; D unresolved. V dropped 3 bases and J dropped 5 bases, with 13 bases sitting between them. Germline CDR1 SQVTM, CDR2 ANQGSEA. This CDR3 comprises 13 residues. CDR3 nucleotide sequence: TGCAGCGTTGACACCAGGTCTGGTTATGGCTACACCTTC. Encoded protein: CSVDTRSGYGYTF.

This clonotype occurred a few times. The gene calls are TRBV4-2 and TRBJ1-5; D is ambiguous. Trimming shortened V by 0 bases and J by 7 bases, and 7 bases separated the two germline ends. Germline lookup yields CDR1 LGHNA and CDR2 YNFKEQ. The CDR3 extends over 13 amino acids. DNA of the CDR3: TGTGCCAGCAGCCAAGATATAAGGCAGCCCCAGCATTTT. Amino acid sequence: CASSQDIRQPQHF.

This chain joins TRBV5-1 and TRBJ2-5; no reliable D call. The V gene's germline CDR1 is SGHRS and CDR2 YFSETQ. Trimming took off 4 bases at V and 3 bases at J, with 10 bases between the two ends. This CDR3 contains 13 residues. The CDR3 DNA follows: TGCGCCAGCAGCAGAGAACCTAAAGAGACCCAGTACTTC. Encoded protein: CASSREPKETQYF.